This T cell receptor beta chain originates from a study of blood T cell repertoires in COVID-19. Sequencing used immunoSEQ multiplex PCR; TCRdb keeps in-frame clones, though not all of them. The data hold about 64,000 clones, with almost 80% observed a single time. Trimming left V 5 bases short and J 6 bases short, with 14 bases between. The CDR3 covers 13 residues. Germline CDR1 and CDR2: SGHNT and YYREEE (reference sequence). The origin of this receptor is a man older than 75 with acute or convalescent COVID-19. V usage is TRBV5-4 and J usage is TRBJ1-2, with D possibly TRBD1 on 5 matching bases. The sample was peripheral blood. The CDR3 sequence is CASRTQSRDGYTF. The CDR3 DNA sequence: TGTGCCAGCAGAACGCAGTCCAGGGATGGCTACACCTTC.